This entry concerns a single TCR beta chain. As yet, its antigen is unknown. These data are taken from a study of T cells in Graves' hyperthyroidism and ophthalmopathy. Findings of the study overall: Separation of ophthalmopathy from stable hyperthyroidism was achieved by a 13 V-J model. Ophthalmopathy was identified by the model a median around 6.3 months ahead of onset.

TCR beta CDR3 sequences were amplified from RNA transcripts. First-round RT-PCR targeting the TCR CDR3 was performed with the HTBI primer set. TCRdb re-called the multiplex PCR reads with MiXCR, one entry per CDR3 protein. The table has fewer than 750,000 distinct CDR3 sequences, approximately 44% seen once. The definition of stable Graves' hyperthyroidism was no ophthalmopathy progression within 18 months. Trimming left V 0 bases short and J 8 bases short, with 10 bases between. Germline V gene lookup returns CDR1 SQVTM and CDR2 ANQGSEA. This CDR3 region has 13 residues. This rearrangement joins TRBV29-1 to TRBJ2-2, with D perhaps matching TRBD2 (7 bases). The TCR originated in a young woman with Graves' hyperthyroidism. The sample taken for sequencing was peripheral blood or thyroid tissue (not recorded which). CDR3 sequence: CSVEDGGAGELFF. The CDR3 nucleotides are TGCAGCGTTGAAGATGGGGGGGCGGGGGAGCTGTTTTTT.